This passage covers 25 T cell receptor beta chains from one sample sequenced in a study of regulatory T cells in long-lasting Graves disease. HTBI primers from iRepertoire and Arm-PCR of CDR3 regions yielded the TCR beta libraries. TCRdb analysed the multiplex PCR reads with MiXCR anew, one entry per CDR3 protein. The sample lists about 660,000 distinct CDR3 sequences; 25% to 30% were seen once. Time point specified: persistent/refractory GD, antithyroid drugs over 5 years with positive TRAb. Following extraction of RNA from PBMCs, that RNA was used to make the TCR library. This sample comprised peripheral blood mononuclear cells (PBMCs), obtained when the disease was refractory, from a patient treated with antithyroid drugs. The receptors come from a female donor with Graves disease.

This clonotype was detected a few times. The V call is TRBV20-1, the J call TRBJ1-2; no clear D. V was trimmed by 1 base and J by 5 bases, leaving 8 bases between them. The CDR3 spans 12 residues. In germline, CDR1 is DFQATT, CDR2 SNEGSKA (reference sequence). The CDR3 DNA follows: TGCAGTGCTAGAGTGCGAGCTTATGGCTACACCTTC. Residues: CSARVRAYGYTF.

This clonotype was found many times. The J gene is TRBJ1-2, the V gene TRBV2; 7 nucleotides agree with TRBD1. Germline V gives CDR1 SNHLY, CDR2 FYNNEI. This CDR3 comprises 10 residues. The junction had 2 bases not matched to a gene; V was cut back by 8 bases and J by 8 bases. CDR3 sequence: CASQGEGYTF. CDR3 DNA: TGTGCCAGCCAGGGGGAAGGCTACACCTTC.

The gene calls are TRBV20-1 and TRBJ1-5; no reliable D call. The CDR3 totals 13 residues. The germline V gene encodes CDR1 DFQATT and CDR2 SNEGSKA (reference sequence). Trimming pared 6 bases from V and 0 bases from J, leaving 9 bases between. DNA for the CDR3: TGCAGTGCAATAATTAATAGCAATCAGCCCCAGCATTTT. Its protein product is CSAIINSNQPQHF.

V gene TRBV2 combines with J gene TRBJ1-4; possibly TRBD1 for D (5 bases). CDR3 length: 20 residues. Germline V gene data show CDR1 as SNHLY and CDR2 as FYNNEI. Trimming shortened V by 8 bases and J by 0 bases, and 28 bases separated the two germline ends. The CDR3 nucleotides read TGTGCCAGCCGGGAGGGACGCCTTGGGCGTGGGATGACAACTAATGAAAAACTGTTTTTT. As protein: CASREGRLGRGMTTNEKLFF.

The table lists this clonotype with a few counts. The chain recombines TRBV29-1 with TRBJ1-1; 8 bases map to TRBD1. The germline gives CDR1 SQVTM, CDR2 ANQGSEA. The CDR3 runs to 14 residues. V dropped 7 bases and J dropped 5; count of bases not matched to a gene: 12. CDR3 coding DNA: TGCAGCGGCGGAAAGACAGGGGACGGAACTGAAGCTTTCTTT. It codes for CSGGKTGDGTEAFF. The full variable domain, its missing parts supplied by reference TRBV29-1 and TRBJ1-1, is SAVISQKPSRDICQRGTSLTIQCQVDSQVTMMFWYRQQPGQSLTLIATANQGSEATYESGFVIDKFPISRPNLTFSTLTVSNMSPEDSSIYLCSGGKTGDGTEAFFGQGTRLTVV.

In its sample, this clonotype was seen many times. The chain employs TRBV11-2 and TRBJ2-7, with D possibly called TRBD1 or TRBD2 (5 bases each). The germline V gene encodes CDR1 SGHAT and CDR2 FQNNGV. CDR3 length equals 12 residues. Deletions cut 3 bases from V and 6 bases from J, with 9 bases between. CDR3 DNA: TGTGCCAGCAGCTTTGGGACGGCCGAGCAGTACTTC. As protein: CASSFGTAEQYF.

The CDR3 sequence: CASSQSSGATEAFF. The CDR3 DNA follows: TGTGCCAGCAGCCAGAGTTCGGGGGCCACTGAAGCTTTCTTT. This chain links TRBV3-1 with TRBJ1-1, with TRBD1 as a possible D gene (6 bases). CDR1 and CDR2 (germline): LGHDT, YNNKEL (reference sequence). Trimming took off 3 bases at V and 4 bases at J, with 12 bases between the two ends. The CDR3 spans 14 residues.

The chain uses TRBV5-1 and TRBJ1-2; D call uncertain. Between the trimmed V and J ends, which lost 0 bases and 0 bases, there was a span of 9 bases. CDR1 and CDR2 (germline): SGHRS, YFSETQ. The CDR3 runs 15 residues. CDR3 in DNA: TGCGCCAGCAGCTTGGGGGCAGCAGCTAACTATGGCTACACCTTC. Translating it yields CASSLGAAANYGYTF. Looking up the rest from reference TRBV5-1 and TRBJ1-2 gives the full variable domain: KAGVTQTPRYLIKTRGQQVTLSCSPISGHRSVSWYQQTPGQGLQFLFEYFSETQRNKGNFPGRFSGRQFSNSRSEMNVSTLELGDSALYLCASSLGAAANYGYTFGSGTRLTVV.

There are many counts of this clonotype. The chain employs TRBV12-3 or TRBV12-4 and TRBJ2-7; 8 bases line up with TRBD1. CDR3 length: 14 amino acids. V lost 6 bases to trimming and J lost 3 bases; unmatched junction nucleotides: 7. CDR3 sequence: CASSPTDRGYEQYF. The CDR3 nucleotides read TGTGCCAGCAGCCCCACAGACAGGGGCTACGAGCAGTACTTC.

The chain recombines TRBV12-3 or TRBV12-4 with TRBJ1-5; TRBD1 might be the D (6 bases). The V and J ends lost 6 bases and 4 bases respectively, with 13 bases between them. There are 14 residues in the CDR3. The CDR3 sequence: CASRFWQGNQPQHF. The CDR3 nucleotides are TGTGCCAGCAGGTTTTGGCAGGGGAATCAGCCCCAGCATTTT.

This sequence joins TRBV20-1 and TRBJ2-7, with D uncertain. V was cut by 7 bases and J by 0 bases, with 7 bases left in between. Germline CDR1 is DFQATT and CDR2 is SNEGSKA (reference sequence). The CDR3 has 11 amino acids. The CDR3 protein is CSVAVSYEQYF. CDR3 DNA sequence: TGCAGTGTCGCCGTCTCCTACGAGCAGTACTTC.

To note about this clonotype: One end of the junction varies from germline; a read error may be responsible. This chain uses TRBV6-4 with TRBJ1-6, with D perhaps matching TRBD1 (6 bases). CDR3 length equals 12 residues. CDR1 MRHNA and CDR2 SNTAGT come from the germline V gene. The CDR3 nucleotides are TGTGCCACCAGGCTTGGGGGCGAGTCCCTCCGCTTT. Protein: CATRLGGESLRF.

The CDR3 DNA reads TGTGCCAGCAGCTACGCCGACAGGGGGGTAGAGACCCAGTACTTC. Its translation is CASSYADRGVETQYF. The V gene is TRBV9, the J gene TRBJ2-5, with 9 nucleotides matching TRBD1. CDR1 SGDLS and CDR2 YYNGEE come from the germline V gene. After removal of 4 bases from V and 4 bases from J, the junction contained 8 bases not matched to a gene. CDR3 length: 15 amino acids.

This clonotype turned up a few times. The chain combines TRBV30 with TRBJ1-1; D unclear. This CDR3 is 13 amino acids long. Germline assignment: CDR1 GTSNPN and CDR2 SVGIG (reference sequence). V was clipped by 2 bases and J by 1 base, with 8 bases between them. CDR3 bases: TGTGCCTGGAGTCACGGAGGGAACACTGAAGCTTTCTTT. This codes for CAWSHGGNTEAFF.

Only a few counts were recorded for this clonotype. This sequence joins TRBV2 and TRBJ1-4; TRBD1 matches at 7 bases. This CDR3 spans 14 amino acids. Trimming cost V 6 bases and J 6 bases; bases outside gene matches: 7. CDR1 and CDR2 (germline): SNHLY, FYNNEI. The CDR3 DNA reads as TGTGCCAGCAGGAGGGACAGACCCGATGAAAAACTGTTTTTT. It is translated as CASRRDRPDEKLFF.

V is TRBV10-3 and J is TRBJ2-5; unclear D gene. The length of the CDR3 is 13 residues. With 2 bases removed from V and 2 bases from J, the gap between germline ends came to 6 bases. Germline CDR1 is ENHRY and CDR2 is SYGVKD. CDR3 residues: CAISERQQETQYF. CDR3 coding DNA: TGTGCCATCAGTGAGCGGCAGCAAGAGACCCAGTACTTC.

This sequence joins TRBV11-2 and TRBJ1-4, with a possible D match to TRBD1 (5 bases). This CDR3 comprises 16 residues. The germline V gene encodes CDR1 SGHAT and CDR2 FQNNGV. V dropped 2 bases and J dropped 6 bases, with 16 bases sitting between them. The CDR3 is CASSLRPRAIDEKLFF. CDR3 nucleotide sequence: TGTGCCAGCAGCTTACGCCCCAGGGCGATAGATGAAAAACTGTTTTTT.

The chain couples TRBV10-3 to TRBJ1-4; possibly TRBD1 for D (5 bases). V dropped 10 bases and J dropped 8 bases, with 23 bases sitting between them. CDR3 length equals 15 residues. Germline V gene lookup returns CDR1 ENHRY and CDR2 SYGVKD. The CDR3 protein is CATAEGRARDEKLFF. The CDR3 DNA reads TGTGCCACCGCGGAGGGTCGTGCTCGGGACGAAAAACTGTTTTTT.

The CDR3 protein is CASSQPSGNYEQYF. CDR3 nucleotide sequence: TGCGCCAGCAGCCAGCCTAGCGGAAACTACGAGCAGTACTTC. The chain combines TRBV4-1 with TRBJ2-7; 7 nucleotides align to TRBD2. The CDR3 runs 14 residues. Germline CDR1 MGHRA, CDR2 YSYEKL. Trimming took 3 bases from V and 3 from J; bases not matched to a gene: 5.

The CDR3 here is CASSLGGTGRDTGELFF. The CDR3 coding sequence is TGTGCCAGCAGCTTAGGCGGGACAGGGAGAGACACCGGGGAGCTGTTTTTT. The chain employs TRBV7-9 and TRBJ2-2, with TRBD1 identical over 9 bases. Trimming removed 1 base from V and 3 bases from J; junction bases left unmatched: 6. The CDR3 loop spans 17 amino acids. The V gene's germline CDR1 is SEHNR and CDR2 FQNEAQ (reference sequence).

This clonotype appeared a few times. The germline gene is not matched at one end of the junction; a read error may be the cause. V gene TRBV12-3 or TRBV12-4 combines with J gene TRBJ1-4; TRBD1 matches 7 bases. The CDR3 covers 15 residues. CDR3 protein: CAGSIWTGGGEKLFF. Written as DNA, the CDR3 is TGTGCCGGCAGCATATGGACAGGAGGGGGTGAAAAACTGTTTTTT.

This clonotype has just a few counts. The CDR3, as DNA: TGTGCCAGCAGCCAATCTTCTACCGGGAAGAACACCGGGGAGCTGTTTTTT. It encodes CASSQSSTGKNTGELFF. The J gene is TRBJ2-2, the V gene TRBV12-3 or TRBV12-4, with D perhaps TRBD2 (5 bases). The length of the CDR3 is 17 residues. Trimming left V 6 bases short and J 1 base short, with 18 bases between.

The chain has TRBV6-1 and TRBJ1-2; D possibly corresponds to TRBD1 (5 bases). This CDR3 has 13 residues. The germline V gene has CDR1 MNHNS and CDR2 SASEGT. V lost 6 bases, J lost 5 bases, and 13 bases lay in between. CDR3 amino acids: CASSSRDRYGYTF. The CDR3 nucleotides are TGTGCCAGCAGCTCCCGTGACAGATATGGCTACACCTTC.

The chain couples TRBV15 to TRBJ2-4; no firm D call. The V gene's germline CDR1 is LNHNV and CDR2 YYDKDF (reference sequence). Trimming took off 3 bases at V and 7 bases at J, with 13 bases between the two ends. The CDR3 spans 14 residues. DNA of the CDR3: TGTGCCACCAGCAGGGAACGCGGTCGGAACATTCAGTACTTC. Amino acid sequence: CATSRERGRNIQYF.

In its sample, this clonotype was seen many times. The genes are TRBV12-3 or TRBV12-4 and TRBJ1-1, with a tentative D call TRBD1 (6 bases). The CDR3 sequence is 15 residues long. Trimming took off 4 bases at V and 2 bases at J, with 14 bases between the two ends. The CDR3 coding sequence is TGTGCCAGCAGTTACGGAACAGGGACCAACACTGAAGCTTTCTTT. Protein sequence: CASSYGTGTNTEAFF.